This is a list of T cell receptor beta chains from one sample in a study of preoperative IRX-2 immunotherapy in early breast cancer. TCRdb keeps only in-frame clones here, not all; method: immunoSEQ multiplex PCR. The sample lists roughly 62,000 clones; approximately 93% were seen once. The sample here was taken from a patient treated with IRX-2 immunotherapy. These receptors were collected from a human donor with breast cancer. Both conserved end residues are trimmed from each CDR3. Clone size appears in some rows only: once, few, many, or a class for an expanded clone.

V: TRBV27
size: .
J: TRBJ1-2
CDR3: ASSLRRTGDYGYT

V: TRBV28
size: .
J: TRBJ1-5
CDR3: ASSLLGGGEFQPQH

V: TRBV5-1
size: .
J: TRBJ2-5
CDR3: ASSWGISQETQY

V: TRBV7-6
size: .
J: TRBJ1-1
CDR3: ASSLGYYGQALEAF

V: TRBV28
size: .
J: TRBJ2-7
CDR3: ASSLRLQVEY

V: TRBV28
size: .
J: TRBJ2-7
CDR3: ASSPGIPPKKQY

V: TRBV7-2
size: .
J: TRBJ2-3
CDR3: ASSAAGSPGGDTQY

V: TRBV6-5
size: .
J: TRBJ2-7
CDR3: ASTRDREDEQY

V: TRBV7-9
size: .
J: TRBJ1-2
CDR3: ASSLDDKYGYT

V: TRBV4-1
size: .
J: TRBJ1-6
CDR3: ASSPIVGQGIRSPLH

V: TRBV5-1
size: .
J: TRBJ2-7
CDR3: ASSFGGPGEQY

V: TRBV10-3
size: .
J: TRBJ1-3
CDR3: AISATGDSGNTIY

V: TRBV19
size: .
J: TRBJ1-1
CDR3: ASSYSGTAGTEAF

V: TRBV4-3
size: .
J: TRBJ2-6
CDR3: ASSRAGGSGANVLT

V: TRBV6-5
size: once
J: TRBJ2-5
CDR3: ASSLRETQY

V: TRBV18
size: .
J: TRBJ1-1
CDR3: ASSPLPDRGTEAF

V: TRBV5-1
size: .
J: TRBJ2-5
CDR3: ASSLSETQY

V: TRBV2
size: .
J: TRBJ2-1
CDR3: ASSEAVVLNEQF

V: TRBV28
size: .
J: TRBJ1-2
CDR3: ASRTSFGYGYT

V: TRBV19
size: .
J: TRBJ2-2
CDR3: ASSIQGTGELF

V: TRBV7-9
size: .
J: TRBJ2-3
CDR3: ASSPSGAGHTDTQY

V: TRBV2
size: .
J: TRBJ2-3
CDR3: ASRSGQNTDTQY

V: TRBV19
size: .
J: TRBJ1-1
CDR3: ASSIEAGELNTEAF

V: TRBV27
size: .
J: TRBJ2-3
CDR3: ASSLIDGTDTQY

V: TRBV6-1
size: .
J: TRBJ1-2
CDR3: ASSERDRYGYT